The present T cell receptor (beta chain) was sequenced within a study of cytomegalovirus exposure and HLA in healthy donors. In its sample, this clone was seen once. Antigen unknown. PCR was performed using 60 Vbeta and 13 Jbeta primers. TCRdb keeps only in-frame clones here, not all; method: immunoSEQ multiplex PCR. The sample includes 65,000 to 75,000 clones, roughly two thirds of them seen just once. CDR3 length: 15 residues. CDR1 is LGHNA, CDR2 YNFKEQ, per germline. V was pared by 4 bases and J by 5 bases, with 6 bases of the junction left unmatched. The study, taken as a whole, reports: Excluded were some V segments that proved indistinguishable, including TRBV6-2 and TRBV6-3. Looking again later, the authors saw that most CMV-associated TCR beta chains seemed HLA-restricted. Roughly even sequencing depth across donors was the assumption behind the presence/absence analyses.

The chain recombines TRBV4-2 with TRBJ1-2; the match to TRBD1 covers 11 bases. This clonotype was obtained from a woman aged 25-40 years in good health and CMV-seronegative. The sample consisted of PBMCs. The CDR3 protein is CASSPRDRGVYGYTF. Written as DNA, the CDR3 is TGTGCCAGCAGCCCTCGGGACAGGGGGGTATATGGCTACACCTTC.